A selection of T cell receptor beta chains follows, all from one sample in a study of shared T cell receptors in the human thymus. Here immunoSEQ multiplex PCR was the method, and the copy in TCRdb shows in-frame clones only, minus some. The sample gives 540,000 or so clones, around three quarters of which show up once; around 0.012% is in the top ten. This sample also appeared in a second study, on human thymus T cells.

The sequenced sample consisted of thymocytes. These receptors came from a boy under three years old with a congenital heart defect. The CDR3 runs from the conserved cysteine through the conserved F or W. The D gene is left open where the match is weak. Clone size appears in some rows only: once, few, many, or a class for an expanded clone.

j_call v_call clone_size d_call cdr3_aa cdr3_nt
TRBJ2-7 TRBV4-2 - - CASSQNSLREDSYEQYF TGTGCCAGCAGCCAAAACTCCCTCCGGGAAGACTCCTACGAGCAGTACTTC
TRBJ2-7 TRBV9 - TRBD1 CASSSRTGWHEQYF TGTGCCAGCAGCTCCCGGACAGGGTGGCACGAGCAGTACTTC
TRBJ2-1 TRBV18 - TRBD2 CASSPGLAGLYNEQFF TGTGCCAGCTCACCAGGGTTAGCGGGCCTCTACAATGAGCAGTTCTTC
TRBJ2-3 TRBV5-6 - - CASSQDRPPADTQYF TGTGCCAGCAGCCAGGACAGACCGCCCGCAGATACGCAGTATTTT
TRBJ2-7 TRBV7-6 - TRBD1 CASSPAGTGTYEQYF TGTGCCAGCAGCCCAGCCGGGACAGGCACCTACGAGCAGTACTTC
TRBJ1-1 TRBV18 - TRBD1 CASSPTGGPNTEAFF TGTGCCAGCTCACCCACAGGGGGCCCGAACACTGAAGCTTTCTTT
TRBJ2-1 TRBV7-8 once TRBD2 CASSFGLDSYNEQFF TGTGCCAGCAGCTTTGGACTAGATTCCTACAATGAGCAGTTCTTC
TRBJ2-7 TRBV14 - - CASSREGGAYEQYF TGTGCCAGCAGCCGAGAGGGGGGGGCCTACGAGCAGTACTTC
TRBJ2-1 TRBV29-1 - - CSVGENEQFF TGCAGCGTTGGGGAGAATGAGCAGTTCTTC
TRBJ2-1 TRBV5-1 - TRBD1 CASSRTGTGNEQFF TGCGCCAGCAGCCGGACAGGGACAGGCAATGAGCAGTTCTTC
TRBJ1-4 TRBV5-6 few - CASSLGGGKLFF TGTGCCAGCAGCTTGGGGGGAGGAAAACTGTTTTTT
TRBJ1-4 TRBV11-3 - - CASSRCPVSNEKLFF TGTGCCAGCAGCCGATGCCCTGTGAGTAATGAAAAACTGTTTTTT
TRBJ2-7 TRBV30 - TRBD1 CAWAPAQSGTGLSEQYF TGTGCCTGGGCTCCGGCCCAGTCCGGGACAGGTCTAAGCGAGCAGTACTTC
TRBJ2-3 TRBV5-4 - TRBD2 CASSVLAGSTDTQYF TGTGCCAGCAGTGTCCTAGCGGGTAGCACAGATACGCAGTATTTT
TRBJ1-2 TRBV4-1 - - CASSQDWSQRGGYTF TGCGCCAGCAGCCAAGATTGGTCCCAGCGGGGTGGCTACACCTTC
TRBJ2-2 TRBV5-6 - - CASSPRLVFYSGELFF TGTGCCAGCAGCCCCCGACTAGTTTTTTACAGCGGGGAGCTGTTTTTT
TRBJ2-7 TRBV11-2 - TRBD1 CASTHRDRGCYEQYF TGTGCCAGCACCCACCGGGACAGGGGATGTTACGAGCAGTACTTC
TRBJ2-2 TRBV9 - - CASSRELPTGELFF TGTGCCAGCTCACGGGAGCTTCCAACCGGGGAGCTGTTTTTT
TRBJ2-1 TRBV30 - - CAWGTITYSEQFF TGTGCCTGGGGGACAATCACCTACAGTGAGCAGTTCTTC
TRBJ2-3 TRBV7-2 - TRBD2 CASSDTSGSQDTQYF TGTGCCAGCAGCGATACTAGCGGGAGTCAGGATACGCAGTATTTT
TRBJ2-7 TRBV15 - TRBD1 CATSKTGLGEQYF TGTGCCACCAGCAAGACAGGGTTGGGCGAGCAGTACTTC
TRBJ2-7 TRBV5-4 few TRBD2 CASSSSTSGRVESYEQYF TGTGCCAGCAGCTCCTCGACTAGCGGGAGGGTTGAGTCCTACGAGCAGTACTTC
TRBJ1-5 TRBV15 - - CATREGFSQPQHF TGTGCCACCAGAGAGGGTTTCAGTCAGCCCCAGCATTTT
TRBJ1-3 TRBV28 few - CASTRTVSGNTIYF TGTGCCAGCACGCGGACAGTCTCTGGAAACACCATATATTTT
TRBJ2-3 TRBV15 - - CATSRAQAGFLTDTQYF TGTGCCACCAGCAGAGCTCAAGCAGGGTTTTTGACAGATACGCAGTATTTT
TRBJ2-7 TRBV20-1 - - CSAGLSYEQYF TGCAGTGCCGGTCTCTCCTACGAGCAGTACTTC
TRBJ2-1 TRBV6-4 - TRBD2 CASSDRSGRANNEQFF TGTGCCAGCAGTGACCGTAGCGGGAGGGCAAACAATGAGCAGTTCTTC
TRBJ2-2 TRBV5-6 once TRBD2 CASSETSGTTGELFF TGTGCCAGCAGCGAAACTAGCGGGACCACCGGGGAGCTGTTTTTT
TRBJ1-1 TRBV28 - - CASSHSTEAFF TGTGCCAGCAGCCACAGCACTGAAGCTTTCTTT
TRBJ1-2 TRBV6-1 - - CASSGPARMNYGYTF TGTGCCAGCAGTGGTCCAGCCAGGATGAACTATGGCTACACCTTC
TRBJ1-1 TRBV25-1 - TRBD1 CASTRPGQGVNTEAFF TGTGCCAGCACACGCCCGGGACAGGGCGTAAACACTGAAGCTTTCTTT
TRBJ1-4 TRBV28 - - CASSLGGTNEKLFF TGTGCCAGCAGTTTAGGGGGGACTAATGAAAAACTGTTTTTT
TRBJ2-1 TRBV6-4 - TRBD2 CASSRTSGEGFNEQFF TGTGCCAGCAGTCGGACTAGCGGGGAGGGGTTCAATGAGCAGTTCTTC
TRBJ2-5 TRBV27 - - CASSLSYRETQYF TGTGCCAGCAGTTTATCTTATAGAGAGACCCAGTACTTC
TRBJ2-1 TRBV29-1 - TRBD1 CSVEVARQGAGNEQFF TGCAGCGTTGAAGTGGCTAGACAGGGGGCGGGGAATGAGCAGTTCTTC
TRBJ1-1 TRBV7-9 - - CASSLDSEAFF TGTGCCAGCAGCTTGGACAGTGAAGCTTTCTTT
TRBJ2-7 TRBV6-6 - TRBD1 CASGGTGLFEQYF TGTGCCAGCGGCGGGACAGGGCTTTTCGAGCAGTACTTC
TRBJ2-1 TRBV9 few - CASSPRGRSSNEQFF TGTGCCAGCAGCCCCCGAGGGAGATCATCCAATGAGCAGTTCTTC
TRBJ2-3 TRBV9 - - CASSADPGAGLADTQYF TGTGCCAGCAGCGCAGATCCTGGTGCGGGATTGGCAGATACGCAGTATTTT
TRBJ2-1 TRBV5-1 - TRBD2 CASGGLAGVLNEQFF TGCGCCAGCGGCGGACTAGCGGGCGTTTTGAATGAGCAGTTCTTC
TRBJ2-5 TRBV5-4 few - CASSLGQGGETQYF TGTGCCAGCAGCTTGGGGCAAGGGGGAGAGACCCAGTACTTC
TRBJ1-1 TRBV4-2 - - CASSPSQGTEAFF TGTGCCAGCAGCCCCTCACAGGGCACTGAAGCTTTCTTT